Listed here are 30 T cell receptor beta chains from one sample, sequenced in a study of technical replicates of blood from a few donors. Sequencing was performed with immunoSEQ multiplex PCR; in TCRdb, only in-frame clones are kept and a portion is missing. The data hold tens of thousands of clones, with 92% observed a single time. Sample: T cells isolated from PBMCs. Every receptor here comes from a human donor in good health.

This chain uses TRBV19 with TRBJ2-1; TRBD2 agrees at 16 bases. The V gene end was trimmed by 4 bases and the J gene end by 8 bases; junction bases not matched to a gene: 5. The CDR3 contains 16 residues. Germline CDR1 LNHDA, CDR2 SQIVND (reference sequence). CDR3 coding DNA: TGTGCCAGTAGTAAGGGACTAGCGGGAGGGCCGGATGAGCAGTTCTTC. It yields the protein CASSKGLAGGPDEQFF. The full variable domain, rest sourced from reference TRBV19 and TRBJ2-1, is DGGITQSPKYLFRKEGQNVTLSCEQNLNHDAMYWYRQDPGQGLRLIYYSQIVNDFQKGDIAEGYSVSREKKESFPLTVTSAQKNPTAFYLCASSKGLAGGPDEQFFGPGTRLTVL.

This clone was seen only once. This sequence joins TRBV27 and TRBJ1-1; the D gene is possibly TRBD1 (6 bases). The germline CDR1 and CDR2 sequences are MNHEY and SMNVEV (reference sequence). The CDR3 length is 13 residues. Deletions cut 2 bases from V and 8 bases from J, with 12 bases between. CDR3 protein: CASSLIGGTEAFF. CDR3 coding DNA: TGTGCCAGCAGTTTAATTGGGGGCACCGAAGCTTTCTTT.

This clone was picked up one time. The chain couples TRBV15 to TRBJ2-1; 9 bases map to TRBD2. The CDR3 extends over 17 amino acids. J was trimmed by 7 bases and V by 0 bases; bases with no gene match: 10. The germline V gene encodes CDR1 LNHNV and CDR2 YYDKDF (reference sequence). CDR3 DNA: TGTGCCACCAGCAGAGAAGTGGCGGGAGGGCCTTTGAATGAGCAGTTCTTC. Its protein product is CATSREVAGGPLNEQFF.

The chain couples TRBV7-2 to TRBJ1-5; D is ambiguous. Germline assignment: CDR1 SGHTA and CDR2 FQGNSA. Trimming pared 1 base from V and 0 bases from J, leaving 7 bases between. The CDR3 totals 15 residues. The CDR3 coding sequence is TGTGCCAGCAGCTTAGGTCACATTAGCAATCAGCCCCAGCATTTT. It encodes CASSLGHISNQPQHF.

The chain carries TRBV6-5 and TRBJ2-7; tentative D call: TRBD2 (6 bases). The germline V gene encodes CDR1 MNHEY and CDR2 SVGAGI. The CDR3 is 14 amino acids. Between the trimmed V and J ends, which lost 0 bases and 6 bases, there was a span of 12 bases. The CDR3 bases are TGTGCCAGCAGTTACTCGTTAGGAGGGAGCGAGCAGTACTTC. Amino acids: CASSYSLGGSEQYF.

The chain combines TRBV4-2 with TRBJ2-5; D unclear. The germline gives CDR1 LGHNA, CDR2 YNFKEQ. The CDR3 consists of 13 residues. Trimming took off 0 bases at V and 5 bases at J, with 7 bases between the two ends. CDR3 DNA: TGTGCCAGCAGCCAAGAAGATGAGGAGACCCAGTACTTC. Its translation is CASSQEDEETQYF.

The CDR3 loop is CASSYDSSGNTIYF. The CDR3, as DNA: TGTGCCAGCAGTTATGACAGCTCTGGAAACACCATATATTTT. The chain is built from TRBV11-3 and TRBJ1-3; TRBD1 might be the D (5 bases). Germline V CDR1 and CDR2: SGHNT, YENEEA. This CDR3 region has 14 residues. V lost 6 bases and J 0 bases, leaving 9 bases between the germline ends.

The V gene is TRBV7-9, the J gene TRBJ1-2, with D perhaps matching TRBD1 (5 bases). V dropped 3 bases and J dropped 2 bases, with 19 bases sitting between them. CDR3 length: 17 residues. Germline assignment: CDR1 SEHNR and CDR2 FQNEAQ (reference sequence). CDR3 in amino acids: CASSFRFGSDMNYGYTF. DNA of the CDR3: TGTGCCAGCAGCTTTAGGTTCGGGTCGGACATGAACTATGGCTACACCTTC.

The CDR3 is CASKLREGNQPQHF. The CDR3 coding sequence is TGCGCCAGCAAATTAAGAGAAGGCAATCAGCCCCAGCATTTT. The chain carries TRBV5-1 and TRBJ1-5; D call uncertain. V shed 6 bases and J shed 2 bases, with 12 bases lying between them. Germline values: CDR1 SGHRS, CDR2 YFSETQ. This CDR3 region has 14 residues.

V is TRBV18 and J is TRBJ2-7; possibly TRBD2 for D (6 bases). Trimming took off 3 bases at V and 4 bases at J, with 13 bases between the two ends. CDR3 length: 14 amino acids. Germline assignment: CDR1 KGHSH and CDR2 LQKENI. The CDR3 protein is CASSPGEVGYEQYF. CDR3 bases: TGTGCCAGCTCACCGGGGGAGGTGGGATACGAGCAGTACTTC.

The chain couples TRBV5-4 to TRBJ1-1; D gene uncertain. This CDR3 has 13 residues. Germline CDR1 reads SGHNT; CDR2 reads YYREEE (reference sequence). V lost 1 base, J lost 1 base, and 5 bases lay in between. The CDR3 coding sequence is TGTGCCAGCAGCTTGCACAGGAACACTGAAGCTTTCTTT. This encodes CASSLHRNTEAFF.

This clone was detected only a few times. The V and J genes are TRBV5-1 and TRBJ1-1, with D tentatively TRBD1 (6 bases). CDR3 size: 12 residues. V dropped 7 bases and J dropped 2 bases, with 9 bases sitting between them. The germline gives CDR1 SGHRS, CDR2 YFSETQ. The CDR3 coding sequence is TGCGCCAGCGGCAGGGGAAACACTGAAGCTTTCTTT. It is translated as CASGRGNTEAFF.

The chain carries TRBV25-1 and TRBJ2-1; a weak D match, TRBD2 (6 bases). Trimming removed 0 bases at V and 7 bases at J, with 13 bases between. Germline CDR1 and CDR2: MGHDK and SYGVNS. The CDR3 length is 15 residues. The CDR3 is CASSEYRESWNEQFF. The CDR3 bases are TGTGCCAGCAGTGAATACCGGGAGTCGTGGAATGAGCAGTTCTTC.

The chain employs TRBV4-1 and TRBJ2-7, with TRBD2 as a possible D gene (6 bases). The V end was cut by 0 bases, the J end by 7 bases, with 19 bases between. The CDR3 is made up of 16 amino acids. Germline V gene data show CDR1 as MGHRA and CDR2 as YSYEKL. The CDR3 region has the DNA TGCGCCAGCAGCCAAGATCTCGTACTAGTCGGAGGGGAGCAGTACTTC. Protein: CASSQDLVLVGGEQYF.

This chain links TRBV5-1 with TRBJ1-1, with TRBD1 matching 7 bases. Trimming took 0 bases from V and 3 from J; bases not matched to a gene: 5. Per germline, CDR1 SGHRS and CDR2 YFSETQ. The CDR3 totals 15 residues. CDR3: CASSLAGTEDTEAFF. In DNA form, the CDR3 reads TGCGCCAGCAGCTTGGCCGGGACAGAAGACACTGAAGCTTTCTTT.

The rearrangement joins TRBV4-1 to TRBJ1-3, with D unclear. The CDR3 consists of 14 residues. V lost 0 bases, J lost 4 bases, and 7 bases lay in between. Germline values: CDR1 MGHRA, CDR2 YSYEKL. CDR3: CASSQEVRGNTIYF. The CDR3 nucleotides read TGCGCCAGCAGCCAAGAGGTGAGGGGAAACACCATATATTTT.

The rearrangement links TRBV15 to TRBJ1-2; tentative D call: TRBD1 (6 bases). Trimming removed 1 base from V and 5 bases from J, with 11 bases in between. In germline, CDR1 is LNHNV, CDR2 YYDKDF (reference sequence). The CDR3 contains 14 residues. CDR3 sequence: CATSRALTGYGYTF. Written as DNA, the CDR3 is TGTGCCACCAGCAGAGCCTTGACAGGATATGGCTACACCTTC.

The rearrangement joins TRBV28 to TRBJ2-7; 8 bases match TRBD1. Germline CDR1 reads MDHEN; CDR2 reads SYDVKM. V lost 3 bases and J lost 2; bases outside the gene matches: 3. This CDR3 contains 14 residues. CDR3 sequence: CASSFQDRAYEQYF. CDR3 DNA sequence: TGTGCCAGCAGTTTCCAGGACAGGGCCTACGAGCAGTACTTC. Combining the CDR3 with reference TRBV28 and TRBJ2-7 gives the whole variable domain DVKVTQSSRYLVKRTGEKVFLECVQDMDHENMFWYRQDPGLGLRLIYFSYDVKMKEKGDIPEGYSVSREKKERFSLILESASTNQTSMYLCASSFQDRAYEQYFGPGTRLTVT.

The V and J genes are TRBV19 and TRBJ2-3, with D possibly being TRBD2 (5 bases). The CDR3 runs to 14 residues. V was cut by 1 base and J by 0 bases, with 5 bases left in between. The germline V gene has CDR1 LNHDA and CDR2 SQIVND (reference sequence). Here the CDR3 reads CASSIGGSTDTQYF. The CDR3 DNA sequence: TGTGCCAGTAGTATAGGCGGGAGCACAGATACGCAGTATTTT.

This clone was recorded only once. The chain employs TRBV7-9 and TRBJ1-2; weak D call: TRBD1 (6 bases). Germline V gene sequence: CDR1 SEHNR, CDR2 FQNEAQ (reference sequence). Trimming left V 1 base short and J 6 bases short, with 12 bases between. The CDR3 is 14 residues long. The CDR3 DNA reads TGTGCCAGCAGCTTAGACAGGGAGTGGAATGGCTACACCTTC. This encodes CASSLDREWNGYTF. The full variable domain, rest sourced from reference TRBV7-9 and TRBJ1-2, is DTGVSQNPRHKITKRGQNVTFRCDPISEHNRLYWYRQTLGQGPEFLTYFQNEAQLEKSRLLSDRFSAERPKGSFSTLEIQRTEQGDSAMYLCASSLDREWNGYTFGSGTRLTVV.

The chain employs TRBV6-1 and TRBJ2-3; TRBD2 aligns across 13 bases. The CDR3 totals 16 residues. J was trimmed by 5 bases and V by 4 bases; bases with no gene match: 6. Germline V gives CDR1 MNHNS, CDR2 SASEGT. This chain's CDR3 is CASSARTSGSGDTQYF. The CDR3 DNA sequence: TGTGCCAGCAGTGCCCGGACTAGCGGGAGCGGAGATACGCAGTATTTT.

The rearrangement uses TRBV7-2 and TRBJ2-2, with unresolved D. Germline assignment: CDR1 SGHTA and CDR2 FQGNSA. The CDR3 runs to 14 residues. V was shortened by 5 bases and J by 1 base, with 8 bases between the two germline ends. The CDR3 loop is CASSPIGNTGELFF. CDR3 DNA: TGTGCCAGCAGCCCCATCGGGAACACCGGGGAGCTGTTTTTT.

The chain is built from TRBV28 and TRBJ1-3, with D perhaps matching TRBD1 (6 bases). V lost 5 bases and J 0 bases, leaving 14 bases between the germline ends. CDR1 and CDR2 from the germline V gene are MDHEN and SYDVKM. The length of the CDR3 is 16 residues. The CDR3 region is CASSEDSMSSGNTIYF. The CDR3 DNA reads as TGTGCCAGCAGTGAGGACAGCATGAGCTCTGGAAACACCATATATTTT. Variable domain in full (rest from reference TRBV28 and TRBJ1-3): DVKVTQSSRYLVKRTGEKVFLECVQDMDHENMFWYRQDPGLGLRLIYFSYDVKMKEKGDIPEGYSVSREKKERFSLILESASTNQTSMYLCASSEDSMSSGNTIYFGEGSWLTVV.

This sequence joins TRBV6-5 and TRBJ1-2, with TRBD1 matching over 8 bases. Germline V gene sequence: CDR1 MNHEY, CDR2 SVGAGI. The CDR3 has 14 amino acids. V gave up 4 bases and J gave up 7 bases; unmatched junction bases: 8. The CDR3 nucleotides read TGTGCCAGCAGTTCGGACAGGGCGATCCCTGGCTACACCTTC. It specifies CASSSDRAIPGYTF.

The chain has TRBV5-4 and TRBJ2-7; perhaps TRBD1 as D (5 bases). V shed 3 bases and J shed 1 base, with 11 bases lying between them. The CDR3 is 14 amino acids. Germline V gene lookup returns CDR1 SGHNT and CDR2 YYREEE (reference sequence). DNA for the CDR3: TGTGCCAGCAGCTACAGATCAGGGTCCTACGAGCAGTACTTC. Its protein product is CASSYRSGSYEQYF.

V and J are TRBV5-1 and TRBJ1-4; 7 bases match TRBD1. CDR1 and CDR2 from the germline V gene are SGHRS and YFSETQ. Germline trimming cut 0 bases from V and 9 bases from J; bases unmatched to any gene: 8. This CDR3 has 15 amino acids. CDR3 protein: CASSLEGDSSQKLFF. The CDR3 DNA reads TGCGCCAGCAGCTTGGAAGGGGACAGTTCCCAAAAACTGTTTTTT.

The chain recombines TRBV4-2 with TRBJ2-1; D not certain. This CDR3 comprises 15 residues. Trimming took 0 bases from V and 4 from J, leaving 10 bases between them. Looked up from germline, CDR1 is LGHNA and CDR2 is YNFKEQ. The DNA for the CDR3 is TGTGCCAGCAGCCAAGAAAAAAGCGAGTACAATGAGCAGTTCTTC. Its protein product is CASSQEKSEYNEQFF.

The chain uses TRBV7-9 and TRBJ2-7, with D uncertain. Trimming stripped 2 bases from V and 2 bases from J, with 7 bases between. The length of the CDR3 is 13 residues. In germline, CDR1 is SEHNR, CDR2 FQNEAQ (reference sequence). The CDR3 DNA sequence: TGTGCCAGCAGCTTACTAGGAACCTACGAGCAGTACTTC. Translation: CASSLLGTYEQYF.

The V call is TRBV14, the J call TRBJ2-3; 8 bases map to TRBD2. The germline V gene encodes CDR1 SGHDN and CDR2 FVKESK. Trimming at V came to 4 bases and at J to 12 bases, leaving 6 bases not matched to a gene. This CDR3 region has 12 residues. CDR3 nucleotide sequence: TGTGCCAGCAGCCCTAGCGGGCTACGTCAGTATTTT. This sequence encodes CASSPSGLRQYF.

This chain connects TRBV9 to TRBJ2-1; 12 bases fit TRBD2. V trimming: 4 bases; J trimming: 8 bases; junction bases outside the gene matches: 4. The germline CDR1 and CDR2 sequences are SGDLS and YYNGEE. The CDR3 totals 14 residues. The CDR3, as DNA: TGTGCCAGCAGCCCAAGACTAGCGGGAGATGAGCAGTTCTTC. The encoded protein is CASSPRLAGDEQFF.